This T cell receptor (beta chain) was recorded in a study of T cell repertoires in cytomegalovirus infection. The V and J ends lost 4 bases and 5 bases, in that order; junction bases with no gene match: 6. The CDR3 has 16 residues. Germline CDR1 LNHDA, CDR2 SQIVND (reference sequence). As regards this clonotype: Antigen unknown.

Using its own MiXCR run on the reads, TCRdb lists one record per CDR3 protein. The sample includes roughly 34,000 distinct CDR3 sequences, approximately 52% seen only once; the top ten take 90%. This rearrangement joins TRBV19 to TRBJ2-1; 12 bases match TRBD2. Material: CD8+ T cells from cultured PBMCs, obtained from culture after CMV antigen stimulation. This clonotype was obtained from a human donor in good health (CMV status not recorded). Some clones in this sample may be carry-over from other donors' samples. The CDR3 region is CASSTRTSGINNEQFF. The CDR3, as DNA: TGTGCCAGTAGTACCCGGACTAGCGGGATCAACAATGAGCAGTTCTTC.